These T cell receptor beta chains were read from a single sample in a study of monozygotic twins with inflammatory bowel disease. Reprocessing the 5' RACE reads, TCRdb reports a single entry for every CDR3 protein and omits DNA. The ten top clones account for more than 4.5%, within a sample of some 300,000 distinct CDR3 sequences. The sample taken for sequencing was blood. The receptors here all came from a human donor with ulcerative colitis or Crohn's disease, or a healthy co-twin of an affected twin (not recorded which). Each CDR3 is given with its conserved first and last residue.

J gene: TRBJ2-1
V gene: TRBV7-2
CDR3 protein: CASSMRGTGGREQFF

J gene: TRBJ2-1
V gene: TRBV30
CDR3 protein: CACWGGQGKYSYNEQFF

J gene: TRBJ2-7
V gene: TRBV2
CDR3 protein: CASLRDVSYEQYF

J gene: TRBJ2-3
V gene: TRBV4-1
CDR3 protein: CASSQEGGGTDTQYF

J gene: TRBJ2-7
V gene: TRBV20-1
CDR3 protein: CSALADLSYEQYF

J gene: TRBJ2-1
V gene: TRBV5-4
CDR3 protein: CASNQQRGTEQFF

J gene: TRBJ2-7
V gene: TRBV5-1
CDR3 protein: CASSQDLWGYEQYF

J gene: TRBJ2-3
V gene: TRBV9
CDR3 protein: CASSAVGGITDTQYF

J gene: TRBJ2-5
V gene: TRBV5-1
CDR3 protein: CASSLRTSGSRETQYF

J gene: TRBJ2-3
V gene: TRBV28
CDR3 protein: CASTADRTVYTDTQYF

J gene: TRBJ2-3
V gene: TRBV7-3
CDR3 protein: CASRQKTSGGAGDTQYF

J gene: TRBJ2-7
V gene: TRBV20-1
CDR3 protein: CSAPNLPYEQYF

J gene: TRBJ2-5
V gene: TRBV7-9
CDR3 protein: CASETSGTDQETQYF

J gene: TRBJ1-2
V gene: TRBV7-2
CDR3 protein: CASSLSPYDRGEGYTF

J gene: TRBJ1-5
V gene: TRBV5-1
CDR3 protein: CASSLEDSSNQPQHF

J gene: TRBJ1-2
V gene: TRBV12-3/TRBV12-4
CDR3 protein: CASTPLYGYTF

J gene: TRBJ2-2
V gene: TRBV19
CDR3 protein: CASRDRGRTTGELFF

J gene: TRBJ2-1
V gene: TRBV9
CDR3 protein: CASSVGGTYNEQFF

J gene: TRBJ2-1
V gene: TRBV10-3
CDR3 protein: CAISEGSSGVSYNEQFF

J gene: TRBJ1-4
V gene: TRBV6-2/TRBV6-3
CDR3 protein: CASSKRTGGDEKLFF

J gene: TRBJ1-5
V gene: TRBV6-5
CDR3 protein: CASSSTAREGNQPQHF

J gene: TRBJ2-1
V gene: TRBV10-3
CDR3 protein: CAISCTNNEQFF

J gene: TRBJ2-1
V gene: TRBV25-1
CDR3 protein: CASRRTSRDNEQFF

J gene: TRBJ2-4
V gene: TRBV12-3/TRBV12-4
CDR3 protein: CASSRRTGTEINIQYF

J gene: TRBJ2-4
V gene: TRBV18
CDR3 protein: CASSPGLFKNIQYF

J gene: TRBJ2-7
V gene: TRBV12-3/TRBV12-4
CDR3 protein: CASSPGTGPSEQYF

J gene: TRBJ2-1
V gene: TRBV11-2
CDR3 protein: CASRRWGSSYNEQFF

J gene: TRBJ2-3
V gene: TRBV5-1
CDR3 protein: CASRKTGGTSTDTQYF